This is a list of T cell receptor beta chains from one sample in a study of T-cell reconstitution after alpha-beta-depleted transplantation in children. Using its own MiXCR run on the PCR reads, TCRdb lists one record per CDR3 protein. The sample yields more than 500,000 distinct CDR3 sequences, over 10% seen once. The source material was PBMCs, mostly from graft donor cells, sampled 180 days after TCRalphabeta/CD19-depleted stem cell transplant. These TCRs come from a female patient aged 2 to 10 who had a stem cell transplant for aplastic anemia, so the T cells may come from the graft donor. Each CDR3 is given with its conserved first and last residue. D genes are given only for firm matches. Only part of the rows carry a size: once, few, many, or a class if the clone is expanded.

TRBV7-2	16	few	TRBJ2-1	TRBD2	CASSSQGLAGHNEQFF	TGTGCCAGCAGCTCCCAGGGACTAGCGGGGCACAATGAGCAGTTCTTC
TRBV7-2	13	.	TRBJ2-7	.	CASSLGWAYEQYF	TGTGCCAGCAGCTTAGGCTGGGCCTACGAGCAGTACTTC
TRBV7-3	16	.	TRBJ2-1	TRBD2	CASSPAGLAGGWEQFF	TGTGCCAGCAGCCCCGCGGGACTAGCGGGAGGGTGGGAGCAGTTCTTC
TRBV19	17	.	TRBJ2-4	.	CASSIDPPGRVKNIQYF	TGTGCCAGTAGTATAGATCCCCCGGGGCGCGTCAAAAACATTCAGTACTTC
TRBV7-8	16	few	TRBJ1-2	TRBD1	CASSLGQGAKSGGYTF	TGTGCCAGCAGCTTAGGACAGGGGGCGAAATCCGGTGGCTACACCTTC
TRBV7-2	13	.	TRBJ2-5	.	CASSLGFLETQYF	TGTGCCAGCAGCTTGGGCTTTCTGGAGACCCAGTACTTC
TRBV29-1	13	many	TRBJ1-2	.	CSVEVKEHYGYTF	TGCAGCGTTGAGGTCAAGGAGCACTATGGCTACACCTTC
TRBV12-3/TRBV12-4	20	few	TRBJ2-2	.	CASSPEYRMTYAVYTGELFF	TGTGCCAGCAGTCCCGAATACAGGATGACCTACGCTGTGTACACCGGGGAGCTGTTTTTT
TRBV7-2	16	few	TRBJ1-1	.	CASSRRRSPRGTEAFF	TGTGCCAGCAGCCGGCGCCGGTCCCCCAGGGGCACTGAAGCTTTCTTT
TRBV7-8	14	few	TRBJ2-2	.	CASSLKGFGGELFF	TGTGCCAGCAGCCTGAAGGGGTTTGGCGGGGAGCTGTTTTTT
TRBV9	19	few	TRBJ2-5	TRBD1	CASSYGTTGEPLIQETQYF	TGTGCCAGCAGCTACGGGACAACAGGGGAACCCCTTATTCAAGAGACCCAGTACTTC
TRBV6-1	15	few	TRBJ2-7	TRBD1	CASSKGQGITYEQYF	TGTGCCAGCAGTAAGGGACAGGGAATTACCTACGAGCAGTACTTC
TRBV7-6	16	.	TRBJ1-4	TRBD1	CASSFTRTGRDEKLFF	TGTGCCAGCAGCTTTACTCGGACAGGGCGGGACGAAAAACTGTTTTTT
TRBV12-3/TRBV12-4	19	.	TRBJ2-3	TRBD1	CASRPNRGRLGGDTDTQYF	TGTGCCAGCAGGCCTAACAGGGGGCGACTAGGTGGGGACACAGATACGCAGTATTTT
TRBV12-3/TRBV12-4	12	many	TRBJ2-2	.	CASNLQFGELFF	TGTGCCAGCAACCTTCAATTCGGGGAGCTGTTTTTT
TRBV20-1	15	.	TRBJ1-2	.	CSASPPRGRGDGYTF	TGCAGTGCTAGTCCGCCCCGGGGGCGCGGGGATGGCTACACCTTC
TRBV29-1	15	few	TRBJ2-1	TRBD2	CSVAPLAGADNEQFF	TGCAGCGTTGCCCCTCTAGCGGGAGCCGACAATGAGCAGTTCTTC
TRBV6-2/TRBV6-3	16	few	TRBJ1-5	.	CASSYSRGGTNQPQHF	TGTGCCAGCAGTTACTCGCGCGGGGGGACCAATCAGCCCCAGCATTTT
TRBV29-1	14	many	TRBJ1-1	.	CSVEVRGAHTEAFF	TGCAGCGTTGAAGTTCGGGGGGCCCACACTGAAGCTTTCTTT
TRBV6-5	15	.	TRBJ2-7	.	CASSWGNFVSYEQYF	TGTGCCAGCAGTTGGGGGAACTTCGTCTCCTACGAGCAGTACTTC
TRBV29-1	12	.	TRBJ1-2	TRBD1	CSVPTGVYGYTF	TGCAGCGTCCCAACAGGGGTCTATGGCTACACCTTC
TRBV5-1	19	many	TRBJ2-1	TRBD2	CASSLKSPASGGAYNEQFF	TGCGCCAGCAGCTTGAAGTCCCCGGCGAGCGGGGGGGCCTACAATGAGCAGTTCTTC
TRBV28	17	once	TRBJ2-5	TRBD2	CATGLAAWPSVQETQYF	TGTGCCACCGGACTAGCGGCCTGGCCGTCGGTGCAAGAGACCCAGTACTTC
TRBV28	15	many	TRBJ1-2	.	CASSSAGVGVRGYTF	TGTGCCAGCAGCTCGGCGGGGGTGGGAGTGAGGGGCTACACCTTC
TRBV7-2	15	.	TRBJ2-1	TRBD2	CASSSGLAAYNEQFF	TGTGCCAGCAGCTCGGGACTAGCGGCCTACAATGAGCAGTTCTTC
TRBV11-3	15	.	TRBJ2-5	.	CASSAGLLKGETQYF	TGTGCCAGCAGCGCGGGACTCCTAAAGGGGGAGACCCAGTACTTC
TRBV7-9	13	few	TRBJ1-6	TRBD1	CASKGQANSPLHF	TGTGCCAGCAAGGGACAGGCTAATTCACCCCTCCACTTT
TRBV24-1	17	.	TRBJ2-1	TRBD2	CATSDSLTSGHRLGQFF	TGTGCCACCAGTGATTCGTTGACTAGCGGTCACAGACTAGGGCAGTTCTTC
TRBV4-3	18	.	TRBJ2-1	TRBD2	CASSQDQVSGRPYNEQFF	TGCGCCAGCAGCCAAGATCAGGTTAGCGGGAGGCCTTACAATGAGCAGTTCTTC
TRBV7-2	15	few	TRBJ1-1	TRBD1	CASSRTGTGSYEAFF	TGTGCCAGCAGCCGTACCGGGACAGGGAGCTATGAAGCTTTCTTT
TRBV28	15	few	TRBJ2-1	TRBD1	CASSRPGTGDGEQFF	TGTGCCAGCAGCAGACCCGGGACAGGGGACGGTGAGCAGTTCTTC
TRBV4-3	16	.	TRBJ1-1	.	CASSRQSGRARTEAFF	TGCGCCAGCAGCCGCCAATCCGGCAGGGCTCGCACTGAAGCTTTCTTT